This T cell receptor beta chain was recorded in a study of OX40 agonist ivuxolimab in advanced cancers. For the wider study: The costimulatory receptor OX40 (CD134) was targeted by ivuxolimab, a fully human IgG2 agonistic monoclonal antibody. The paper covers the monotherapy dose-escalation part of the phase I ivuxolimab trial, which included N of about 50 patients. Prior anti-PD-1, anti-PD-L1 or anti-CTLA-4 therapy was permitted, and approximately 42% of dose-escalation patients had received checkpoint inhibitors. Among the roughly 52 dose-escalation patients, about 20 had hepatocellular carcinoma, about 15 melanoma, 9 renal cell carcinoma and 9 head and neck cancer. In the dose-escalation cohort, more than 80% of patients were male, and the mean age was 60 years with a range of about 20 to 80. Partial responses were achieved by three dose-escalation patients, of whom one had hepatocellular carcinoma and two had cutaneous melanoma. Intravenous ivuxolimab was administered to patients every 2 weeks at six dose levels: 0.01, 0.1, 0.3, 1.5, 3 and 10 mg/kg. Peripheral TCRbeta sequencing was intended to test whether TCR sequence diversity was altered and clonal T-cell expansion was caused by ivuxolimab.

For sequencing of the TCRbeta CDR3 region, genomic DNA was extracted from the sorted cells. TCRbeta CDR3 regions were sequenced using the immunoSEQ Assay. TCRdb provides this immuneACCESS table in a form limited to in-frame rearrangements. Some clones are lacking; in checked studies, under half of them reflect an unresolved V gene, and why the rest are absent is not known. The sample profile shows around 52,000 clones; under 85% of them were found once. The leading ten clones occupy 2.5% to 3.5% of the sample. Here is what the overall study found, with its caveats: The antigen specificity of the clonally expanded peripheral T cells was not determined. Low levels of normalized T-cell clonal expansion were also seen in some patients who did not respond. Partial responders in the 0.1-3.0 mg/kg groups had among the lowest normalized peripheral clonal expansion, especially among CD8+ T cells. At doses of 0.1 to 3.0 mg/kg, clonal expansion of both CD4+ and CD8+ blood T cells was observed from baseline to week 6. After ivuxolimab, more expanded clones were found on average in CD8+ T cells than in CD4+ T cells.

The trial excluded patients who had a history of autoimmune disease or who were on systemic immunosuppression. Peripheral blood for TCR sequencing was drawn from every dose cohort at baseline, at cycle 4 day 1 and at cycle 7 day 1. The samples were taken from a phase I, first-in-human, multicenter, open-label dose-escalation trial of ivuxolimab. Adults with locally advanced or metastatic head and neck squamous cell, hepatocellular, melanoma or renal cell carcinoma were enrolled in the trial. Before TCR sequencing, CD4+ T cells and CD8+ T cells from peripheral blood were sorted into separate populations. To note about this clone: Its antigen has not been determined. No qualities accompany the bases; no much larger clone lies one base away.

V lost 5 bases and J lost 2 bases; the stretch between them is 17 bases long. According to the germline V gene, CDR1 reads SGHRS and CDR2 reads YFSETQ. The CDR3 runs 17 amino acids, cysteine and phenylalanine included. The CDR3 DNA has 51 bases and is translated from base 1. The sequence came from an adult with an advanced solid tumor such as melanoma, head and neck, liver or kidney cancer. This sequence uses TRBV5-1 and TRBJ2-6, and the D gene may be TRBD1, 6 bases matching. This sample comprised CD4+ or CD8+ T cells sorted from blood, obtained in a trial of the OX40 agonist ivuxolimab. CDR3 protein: CASSMGAVGTGANVLTF. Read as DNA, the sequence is TGCGCCAGCAGTATGGGGGCCGTGGGAACTGGGGCCAACGTCCTGACTTTC.